These T cell receptor beta chains were read from a single sample in a study of Graves' ophthalmopathy and Graves' hyperthyroidism. TCRdb recomputed calls from the multiplex PCR reads with MiXCR, one row per CDR3 protein. This sample has 300,000 or so distinct CDR3 sequences, with roughly a sixth found just once. Specimen: peripheral blood. The receptors were gathered from an adult man with Graves' ophthalmopathy. Each CDR3 is given with its conserved first and last residue. The order of the fields is J gene, D gene, V gene, CDR3 protein. The D gene is left open where the match is weak.

J gene: TRBJ1-5; D gene: -; V gene: TRBV27; CDR3 protein: CASSFLRDQPQHF
J gene: TRBJ1-5; D gene: TRBD1; V gene: TRBV6-1; CDR3 protein: CASSAHGTGYGNQPQHF
J gene: TRBJ1-6; D gene: -; V gene: TRBV6-5; CDR3 protein: CASSYSPENSPLHF
J gene: TRBJ1-5; D gene: -; V gene: TRBV11-3; CDR3 protein: CASSLGGRGINQPQHF
J gene: TRBJ1-1; D gene: -; V gene: TRBV30; CDR3 protein: CAWSVRGEAFF
J gene: TRBJ2-2; D gene: -; V gene: TRBV4-3; CDR3 protein: CASSPRHQRRDGELFF
J gene: TRBJ1-6; D gene: -; V gene: TRBV28; CDR3 protein: CASSKDRDRNSPLHF
J gene: TRBJ2-5; D gene: TRBD2; V gene: TRBV6-1; CDR3 protein: CASRLRSLAGIETQYF
J gene: TRBJ2-4; D gene: -; V gene: TRBV7-9; CDR3 protein: CASSSLTDIQYF
J gene: TRBJ2-2; D gene: TRBD1; V gene: TRBV4-1; CDR3 protein: CASQRQGGTLNTGELFF
J gene: TRBJ1-1; D gene: -; V gene: TRBV19; CDR3 protein: CASSPAAGVHTEAFF
J gene: TRBJ2-7; D gene: TRBD1; V gene: TRBV2; CDR3 protein: CASRQGAGEQYF
J gene: TRBJ2-7; D gene: TRBD1; V gene: TRBV29-1; CDR3 protein: CSAETGGFYEQYF
J gene: TRBJ1-2; D gene: -; V gene: TRBV4-3; CDR3 protein: CASSQDRTYYGYTF
J gene: TRBJ1-2; D gene: TRBD1; V gene: TRBV12-3/TRBV12-4; CDR3 protein: CASSPTGGVYGYTF
J gene: TRBJ1-1; D gene: TRBD1; V gene: TRBV4-2; CDR3 protein: CASSQTNRGSEAFF
J gene: TRBJ1-2; D gene: TRBD1; V gene: TRBV6-2/TRBV6-3; CDR3 protein: CASSRGTGYGYTF
J gene: TRBJ1-2; D gene: -; V gene: TRBV11-2; CDR3 protein: CASSQDWEAGRQGYTF
J gene: TRBJ2-7; D gene: TRBD2; V gene: TRBV11-2; CDR3 protein: CASAPGPGLAVFEQYF
J gene: TRBJ1-6; D gene: -; V gene: TRBV7-3; CDR3 protein: CASSADTSYNSPLHF
J gene: TRBJ2-7; D gene: TRBD2; V gene: TRBV28; CDR3 protein: CASSVPSGGSYEQYF
J gene: TRBJ1-2; D gene: -; V gene: TRBV3-1; CDR3 protein: CASTPNPGARGYTF
J gene: TRBJ2-5; D gene: -; V gene: TRBV18; CDR3 protein: CASSQDIGVSGETQYF
J gene: TRBJ2-2; D gene: TRBD1; V gene: TRBV30; CDR3 protein: CAWSTGQDHGGELFF
J gene: TRBJ2-4; D gene: -; V gene: TRBV5-1; CDR3 protein: CASSLGKNIQYF
J gene: TRBJ1-5; D gene: -; V gene: TRBV6-1; CDR3 protein: CASKGTLNQPQHF
J gene: TRBJ2-5; D gene: -; V gene: TRBV5-1; CDR3 protein: CASSSTQVLLQETQYF
J gene: TRBJ1-1; D gene: -; V gene: TRBV30; CDR3 protein: CAWDQVNTEAFF
J gene: TRBJ2-4; D gene: TRBD1; V gene: TRBV6-2/TRBV6-3; CDR3 protein: CASSRPTGRNIQYF
J gene: TRBJ1-5; D gene: TRBD1; V gene: TRBV6-2/TRBV6-3; CDR3 protein: CASSYSGGHQPQHF
J gene: TRBJ2-5; D gene: -; V gene: TRBV4-2; CDR3 protein: CASSPQRLQETQYF
J gene: TRBJ1-1; D gene: -; V gene: TRBV6-1; CDR3 protein: CASSERTGPMNTEAFF
J gene: TRBJ1-2; D gene: -; V gene: TRBV30; CDR3 protein: CAWSWERDGYTF
J gene: TRBJ1-3; D gene: -; V gene: TRBV19; CDR3 protein: CASSRGATGGNTIYF
J gene: TRBJ1-1; D gene: -; V gene: TRBV5-1; CDR3 protein: CASSLVSRGYTEAFF
J gene: TRBJ1-2; D gene: -; V gene: TRBV6-5; CDR3 protein: CASSYALRANYGYTF
J gene: TRBJ2-7; D gene: -; V gene: TRBV12-3/TRBV12-4; CDR3 protein: CASSPSSGTLLRGQYF
J gene: TRBJ1-5; D gene: -; V gene: TRBV20-1; CDR3 protein: CSARDYSLLDHQPQHF
J gene: TRBJ1-2; D gene: -; V gene: TRBV20-1; CDR3 protein: CSAPPGGYTF
J gene: TRBJ2-7; D gene: -; V gene: TRBV29-1; CDR3 protein: CSVERRPYEQYF
J gene: TRBJ1-2; D gene: -; V gene: TRBV11-2; CDR3 protein: CASSPTGEIYGYTF
J gene: TRBJ2-5; D gene: -; V gene: TRBV12-3/TRBV12-4; CDR3 protein: CASSSPEGQETQYF
J gene: TRBJ2-7; D gene: TRBD2; V gene: TRBV28; CDR3 protein: CASSWRGSSYEQYF
J gene: TRBJ1-5; D gene: -; V gene: TRBV29-1; CDR3 protein: CSVGGTGNQPQHF
J gene: TRBJ2-1; D gene: TRBD2; V gene: TRBV30; CDR3 protein: CAWSQGLATHNEQFF
J gene: TRBJ1-6; D gene: TRBD1; V gene: TRBV3-1; CDR3 protein: CASSPRQGARNSPLHF
J gene: TRBJ1-1; D gene: -; V gene: TRBV20-1; CDR3 protein: CSARAPQTDQAFF
J gene: TRBJ2-7; D gene: -; V gene: TRBV10-3; CDR3 protein: CAISVWGSGSYEQYF
J gene: TRBJ1-3; D gene: -; V gene: TRBV9; CDR3 protein: CASSPHPRDGGGNTIYF